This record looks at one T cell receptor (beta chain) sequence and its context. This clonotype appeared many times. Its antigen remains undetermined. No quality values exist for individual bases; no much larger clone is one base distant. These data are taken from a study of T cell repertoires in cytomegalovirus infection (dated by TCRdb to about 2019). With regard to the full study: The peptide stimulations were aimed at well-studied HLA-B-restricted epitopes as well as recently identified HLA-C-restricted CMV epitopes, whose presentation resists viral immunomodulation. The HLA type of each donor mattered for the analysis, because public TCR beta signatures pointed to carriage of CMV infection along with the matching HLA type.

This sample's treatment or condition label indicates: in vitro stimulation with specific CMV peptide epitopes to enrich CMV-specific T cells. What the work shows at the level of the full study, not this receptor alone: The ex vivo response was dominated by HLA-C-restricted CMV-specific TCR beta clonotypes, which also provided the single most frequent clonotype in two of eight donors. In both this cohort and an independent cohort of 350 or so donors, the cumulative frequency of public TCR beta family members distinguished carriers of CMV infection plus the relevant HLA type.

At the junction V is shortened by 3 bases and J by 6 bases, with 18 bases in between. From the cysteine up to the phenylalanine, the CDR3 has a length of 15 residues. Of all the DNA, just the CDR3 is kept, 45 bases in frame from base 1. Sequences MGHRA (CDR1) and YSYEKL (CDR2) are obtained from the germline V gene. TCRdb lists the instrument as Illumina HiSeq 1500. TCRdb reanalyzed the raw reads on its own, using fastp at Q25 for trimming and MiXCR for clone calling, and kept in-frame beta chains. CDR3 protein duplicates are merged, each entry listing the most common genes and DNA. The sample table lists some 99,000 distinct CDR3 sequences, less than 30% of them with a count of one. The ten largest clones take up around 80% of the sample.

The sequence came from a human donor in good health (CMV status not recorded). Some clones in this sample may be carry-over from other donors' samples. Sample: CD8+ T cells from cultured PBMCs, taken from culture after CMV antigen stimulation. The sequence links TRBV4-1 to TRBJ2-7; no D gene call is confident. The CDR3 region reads CASSHPTLGYAEQYF. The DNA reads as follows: TGCGCCAGCAGCCACCCTACCCTCGGCTACGCCGAGCAGTACTTC.